The clone carrying this TCR beta chain occurred a few times. The target antigen is unknown. The junction had 6 bases not matched to a gene; V was cut back by 8 bases and J by 4 bases. CDR3 length: 15 residues. CDR1 MDHEN and CDR2 SYDVKM come from the germline V gene. Isolated RNA was reverse transcribed in full, so expressed TCRB transcripts were sequenced. Sequencing was performed with immunoSEQ multiplex PCR; in TCRdb, only in-frame clones are kept and a portion is missing. The sample contains under 300,000 clones, just over 20% of which appear only once. The data derive from a study of beta chain features in type 1 diabetes. Findings of the study overall: TCRB CDR3s were moderately but significantly shorter in Type 1 diabetes patients in all four CD4+ subsets. The naive, central memory and Treg TCRB repertoires showed an apparent similarity that was greater among patients than among healthy donors.

The sequence was obtained from a woman between 40 and 55 years old with type 1 diabetes. J is TRBJ1-5 and V is TRBV28; 12 bases line up with TRBD1. Sequenced material: naive CD4+ T cells from blood. The CDR3 loop is CASGTGGRRNQPQHF. The CDR3 DNA is TGTGCCAGCGGGACAGGGGGCCGTCGGAATCAGCCCCAGCATTTT.